This T cell receptor beta chain appears in the sequencing data of a study of beta chain features in type 1 diabetes. The study reverse transcribed the entire isolated RNA, so it sequenced expressed TCRB transcripts. Profiling relied on immunoSEQ multiplex PCR, and the TCRdb table lists in-frame clones only, not all of them. Of about 230,000 clones detected, 9.6% appear once; the ten largest clones hold just under 0.035%. Study-wide findings and caveats: A pattern of fewer insertions and more deletions at VDJ junctions was seen in type 1 diabetes patients.

For this clone: Its specificity is unknown.

Germline V gene data show CDR1 as SNHLY and CDR2 as FYNNEI. Trimming pared 6 bases from V and 8 bases from J, leaving 14 bases between. The CDR3 totals 13 residues. Every single donor gave one heparinised blood draw, and these averaged around 120 mL. The authors sorted CD4+ naive, central memory, regulatory and stem cell-like memory cells via CD45RO/CCR7/CD25/CD127/CD95/CD27. This sequence was found in a woman under 30 in good health. The V call is TRBV2, the J call TRBJ2-1; D possibly corresponds to TRBD2 (6 bases). Sequencing was carried out using naive CD4+ T cells from blood. CDR3 sequence: CASRTGALYEQFF. The CDR3, as DNA: TGTGCCAGCAGGACGGGAGCACTCTATGAGCAGTTCTTC. The full variable domain, its missing parts supplied by reference TRBV2 and TRBJ2-1, is EPEVTQTPSHQVTQMGQEVILRCVPISNHLYFYWYRQILGQKVEFLVSFYNNEISEKSEIFDDQFSVERPDGSNFTLKIRSTKLEDSAMYFCASRTGALYEQFFGPGTRLTVL.